What follows is one T cell receptor (beta chain) and its context. Its specificity is not known. The entry originates in a study of identical twins. Broader study findings: Invariant MAIT and iNKT cells are populations that could partly confound zero-insertion analyses.

Using its own MiXCR run on the 5' RACE reads, TCRdb lists one record per CDR3 protein. The data hold a few hundred thousand distinct CDR3 sequences, with around 8.8% observed a single time. CDR1 and CDR2 (germline): SGHDT, YYEEEE. The CDR3 sequence is 17 residues long. The V and J ends lost 2 bases and 2 bases, in that order; junction bases with no gene match: 8. All of the donors were Caucasians in good health. The data were also submitted as part of a second study, on yellow fever vaccine responses in identical twins. That report notes: Twin vaccine T cell responses reportedly seemed partly convergent, partly personalized.

This chain uses TRBV5-6 with TRBJ2-3; 10 nucleotides line up with TRBD2. The receptor comes from a young woman in good health. The specimen was CD8+ T cells sorted from blood. CDR3 amino acids: CASSFLVTSGVTDTQYF. The CDR3 nucleotides are TGTGCCAGCAGCTTCCTTGTCACTAGCGGGGTCACAGATACGCAGTATTTT.